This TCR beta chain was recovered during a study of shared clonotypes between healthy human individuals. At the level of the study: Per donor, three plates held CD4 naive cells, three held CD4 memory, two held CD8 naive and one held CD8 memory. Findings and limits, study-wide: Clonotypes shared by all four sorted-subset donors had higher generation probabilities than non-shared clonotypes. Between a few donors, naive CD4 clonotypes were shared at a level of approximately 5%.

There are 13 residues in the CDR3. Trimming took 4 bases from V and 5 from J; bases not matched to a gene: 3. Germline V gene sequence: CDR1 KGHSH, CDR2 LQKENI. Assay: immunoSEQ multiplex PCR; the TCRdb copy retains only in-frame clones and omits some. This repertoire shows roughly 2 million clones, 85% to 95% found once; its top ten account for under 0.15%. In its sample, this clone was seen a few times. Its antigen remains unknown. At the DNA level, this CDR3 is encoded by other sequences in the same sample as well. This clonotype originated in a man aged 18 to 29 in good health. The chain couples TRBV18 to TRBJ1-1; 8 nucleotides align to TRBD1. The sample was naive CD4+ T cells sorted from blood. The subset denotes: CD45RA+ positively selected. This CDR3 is CASSRTGGTEAFF. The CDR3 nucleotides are TGTGCCAGCTCACGAACAGGGGGAACTGAAGCTTTCTTT.